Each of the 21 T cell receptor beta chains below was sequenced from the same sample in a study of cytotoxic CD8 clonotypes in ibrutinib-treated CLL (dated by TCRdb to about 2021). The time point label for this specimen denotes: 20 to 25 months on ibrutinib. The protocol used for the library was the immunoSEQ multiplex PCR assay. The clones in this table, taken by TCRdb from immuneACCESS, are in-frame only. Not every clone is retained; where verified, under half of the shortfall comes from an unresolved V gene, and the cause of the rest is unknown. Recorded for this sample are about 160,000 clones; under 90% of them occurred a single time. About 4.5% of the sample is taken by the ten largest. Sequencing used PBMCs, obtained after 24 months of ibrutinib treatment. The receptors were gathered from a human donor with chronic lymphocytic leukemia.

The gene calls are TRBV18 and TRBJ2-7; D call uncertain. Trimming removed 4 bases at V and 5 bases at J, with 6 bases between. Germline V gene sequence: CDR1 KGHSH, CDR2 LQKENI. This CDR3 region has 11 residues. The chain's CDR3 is CASSQGDEQYF. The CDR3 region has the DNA TGTGCCAGCTCACAGGGTGACGAGCAGTACTTC.

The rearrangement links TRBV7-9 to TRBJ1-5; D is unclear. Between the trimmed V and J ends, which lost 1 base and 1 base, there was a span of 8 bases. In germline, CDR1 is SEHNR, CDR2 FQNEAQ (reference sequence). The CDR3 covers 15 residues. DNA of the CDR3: TGTGCCAGCAGCTTAGAGGGAGCGAGCAATCAGCCCCAGCATTTT. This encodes CASSLEGASNQPQHF.

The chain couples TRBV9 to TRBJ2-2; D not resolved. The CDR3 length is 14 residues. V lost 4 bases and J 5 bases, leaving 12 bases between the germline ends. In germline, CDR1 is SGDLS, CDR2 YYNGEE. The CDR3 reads CASSTRRRTGELFF. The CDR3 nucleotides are TGTGCCAGCAGCACCCGGCGGCGTACCGGGGAGCTGTTTTTT.

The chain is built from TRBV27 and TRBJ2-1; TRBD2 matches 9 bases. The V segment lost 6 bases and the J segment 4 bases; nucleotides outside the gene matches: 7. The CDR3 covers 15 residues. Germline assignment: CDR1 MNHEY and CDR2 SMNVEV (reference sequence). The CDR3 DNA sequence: TGTGCCAGCAGGGCCGGGACTAGCAGTTACAATGAGCAGTTCTTC. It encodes CASRAGTSSYNEQFF.

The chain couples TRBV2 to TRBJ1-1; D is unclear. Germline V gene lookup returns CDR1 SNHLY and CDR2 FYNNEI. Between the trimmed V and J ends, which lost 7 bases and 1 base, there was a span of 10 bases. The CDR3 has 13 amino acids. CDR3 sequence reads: CASNPHPNTEAFF. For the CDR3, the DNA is TGTGCCAGCAATCCTCACCCGAACACTGAAGCTTTCTTT.

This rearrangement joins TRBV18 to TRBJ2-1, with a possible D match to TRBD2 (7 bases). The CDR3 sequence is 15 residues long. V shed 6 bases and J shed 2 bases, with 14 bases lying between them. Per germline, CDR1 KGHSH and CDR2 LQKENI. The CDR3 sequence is CASSRGRGTYNEQFF. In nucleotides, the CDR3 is TGTGCCAGCTCGCGGGGGCGGGGTACCTACAATGAGCAGTTCTTC. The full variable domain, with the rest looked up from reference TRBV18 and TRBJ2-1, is NAGVMQNPRHLVRRRGQEARLRCSPMKGHSHVYWYRQLPEEGLKFMVYLQKENIIDESGMPKERFSAEFPKEGPSILRIQQVVRGDSAAYFCASSRGRGTYNEQFFGPGTRLTVL.

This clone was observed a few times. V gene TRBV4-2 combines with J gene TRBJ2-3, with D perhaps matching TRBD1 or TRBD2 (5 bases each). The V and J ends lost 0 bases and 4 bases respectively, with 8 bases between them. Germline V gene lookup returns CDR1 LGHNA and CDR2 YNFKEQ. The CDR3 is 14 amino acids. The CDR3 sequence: CASSQDRDADTQYF. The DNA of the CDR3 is TGTGCCAGCAGCCAAGATAGGGACGCAGATACGCAGTATTTT.

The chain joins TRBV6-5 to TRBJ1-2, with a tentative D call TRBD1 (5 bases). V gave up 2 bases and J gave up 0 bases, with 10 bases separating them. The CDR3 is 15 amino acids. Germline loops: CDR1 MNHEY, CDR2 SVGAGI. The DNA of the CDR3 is TGTGCCAGCAGTTACGCCCGACAGCCTAACTATGGCTACACCTTC. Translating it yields CASSYARQPNYGYTF.

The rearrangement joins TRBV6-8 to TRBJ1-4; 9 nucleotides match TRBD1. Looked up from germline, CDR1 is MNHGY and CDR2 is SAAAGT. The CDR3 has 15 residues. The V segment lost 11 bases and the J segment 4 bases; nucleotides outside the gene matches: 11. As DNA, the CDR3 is TGTGCCGTACGCCCCTGGACAGGGGTTAATGAAAAACTGTTTTTT. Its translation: CAVRPWTGVNEKLFF.

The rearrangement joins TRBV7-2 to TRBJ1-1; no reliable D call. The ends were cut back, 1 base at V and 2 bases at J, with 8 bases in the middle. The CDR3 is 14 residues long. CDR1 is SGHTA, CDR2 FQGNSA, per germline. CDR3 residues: CASSLGPSNTEAFF. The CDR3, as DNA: TGTGCCAGCAGCTTAGGACCCAGCAACACTGAAGCTTTCTTT.

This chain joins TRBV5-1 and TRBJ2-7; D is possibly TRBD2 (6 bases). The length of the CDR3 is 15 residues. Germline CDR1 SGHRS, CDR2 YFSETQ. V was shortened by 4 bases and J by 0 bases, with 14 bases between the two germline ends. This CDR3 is CASSREWDASYEQYF. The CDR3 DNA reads TGCGCCAGCAGCCGGGAGTGGGACGCCTCCTACGAGCAGTACTTC.

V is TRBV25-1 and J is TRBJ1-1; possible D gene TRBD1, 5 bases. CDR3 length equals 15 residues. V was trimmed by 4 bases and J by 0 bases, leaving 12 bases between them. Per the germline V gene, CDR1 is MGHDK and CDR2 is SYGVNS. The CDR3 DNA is TGTGCCAGCAGTGGACTCAGGGACTTGAACACTGAAGCTTTCTTT. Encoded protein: CASSGLRDLNTEAFF.

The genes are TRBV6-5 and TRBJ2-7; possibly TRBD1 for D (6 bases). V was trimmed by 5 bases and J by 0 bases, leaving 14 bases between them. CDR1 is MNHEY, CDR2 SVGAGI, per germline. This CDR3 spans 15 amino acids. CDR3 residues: CASSPWMGASYEQYF. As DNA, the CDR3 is TGTGCCAGCAGTCCCTGGATGGGGGCCTCCTACGAGCAGTACTTC.

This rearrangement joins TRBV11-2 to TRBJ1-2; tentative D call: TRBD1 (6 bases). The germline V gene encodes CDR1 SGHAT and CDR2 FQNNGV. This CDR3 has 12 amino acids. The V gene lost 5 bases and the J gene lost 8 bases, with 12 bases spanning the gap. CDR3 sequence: CASSQRGVGYTF. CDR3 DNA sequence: TGTGCCAGCAGCCAGAGGGGGGTCGGCTACACCTTC.

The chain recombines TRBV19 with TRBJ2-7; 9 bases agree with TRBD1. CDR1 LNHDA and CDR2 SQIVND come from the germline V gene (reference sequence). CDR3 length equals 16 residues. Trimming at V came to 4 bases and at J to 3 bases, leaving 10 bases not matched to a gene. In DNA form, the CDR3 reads TGTGCCAGTAGTACGATGGGACAGGGTGTCGGCTACGAGCAGTACTTC. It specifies CASSTMGQGVGYEQYF.

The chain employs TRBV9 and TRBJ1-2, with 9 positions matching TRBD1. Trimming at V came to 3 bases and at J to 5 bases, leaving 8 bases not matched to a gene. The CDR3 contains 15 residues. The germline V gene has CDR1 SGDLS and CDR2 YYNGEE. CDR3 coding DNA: TGTGCCAGCAGCGCTATTCCGGGACAGGGATATGGCTACACCTTC. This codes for CASSAIPGQGYGYTF. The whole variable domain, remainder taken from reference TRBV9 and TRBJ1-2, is DSGVTQTPKHLITATGQRVTLRCSPRSGDLSVYWYQQSLDQGLQFLIQYYNGEERAKGNILERFSAQQFPDLHSELNLSSLELGDSALYFCASSAIPGQGYGYTFGSGTRLTVV.

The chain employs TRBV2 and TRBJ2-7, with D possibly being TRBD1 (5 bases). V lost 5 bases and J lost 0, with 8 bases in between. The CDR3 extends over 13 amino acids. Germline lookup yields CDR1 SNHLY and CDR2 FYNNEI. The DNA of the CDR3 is TGTGCCAGCAGTCAGGGTGTCTCCTACGAGCAGTACTTC. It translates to CASSQGVSYEQYF.

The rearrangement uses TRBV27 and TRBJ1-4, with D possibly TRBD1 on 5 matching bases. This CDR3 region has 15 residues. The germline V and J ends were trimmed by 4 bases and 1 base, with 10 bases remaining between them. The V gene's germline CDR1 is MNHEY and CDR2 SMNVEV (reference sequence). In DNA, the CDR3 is TGTGCCAGCAGTTCAACAGGCTTAACTAATGAAAAACTGTTTTTT. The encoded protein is CASSSTGLTNEKLFF.

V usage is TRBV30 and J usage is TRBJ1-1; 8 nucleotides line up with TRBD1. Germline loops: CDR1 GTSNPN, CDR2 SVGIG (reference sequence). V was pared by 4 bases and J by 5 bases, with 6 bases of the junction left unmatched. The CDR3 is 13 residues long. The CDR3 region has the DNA TGTGCCTGGACAGGGGGCAAGAAAACTGAAGCTTTCTTT. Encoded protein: CAWTGGKKTEAFF.

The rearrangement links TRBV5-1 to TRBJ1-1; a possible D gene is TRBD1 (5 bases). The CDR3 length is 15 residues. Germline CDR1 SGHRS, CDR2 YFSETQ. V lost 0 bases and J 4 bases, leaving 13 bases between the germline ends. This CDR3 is CASSLAAPRGTEAFF. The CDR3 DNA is TGCGCCAGCAGCTTGGCCGCCCCAAGGGGCACTGAAGCTTTCTTT.

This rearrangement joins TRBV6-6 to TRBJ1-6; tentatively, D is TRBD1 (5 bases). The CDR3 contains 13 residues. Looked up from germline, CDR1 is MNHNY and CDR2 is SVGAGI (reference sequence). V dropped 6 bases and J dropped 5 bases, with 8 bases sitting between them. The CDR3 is CASRGEHNSPLHF. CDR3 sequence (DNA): TGTGCCAGCAGGGGGGAACATAATTCACCCCTCCACTTT.